Below are 31 T cell receptor beta chains sequenced from a single sample in a study of Ad26.COV2.S vaccination and SARS-CoV-2 variants. Profiling relied on immunoSEQ multiplex PCR, and the TCRdb table lists in-frame clones only, not all of them. In the table there are some 340,000 clones, about 85% of which are singletons. Treatment: over 15 received Ad26.COV2.S at low or high dose, single or two shots; roughly five received placebo; per-sample allocation not given. After the first vaccine or placebo injection, samples were drawn on day 63. Sequencing was performed on peripheral blood, taken in a trial of Ad26.COV2.S vaccine versus placebo. The receptors were gathered from a person between 18 and 65 years old who received the Ad26.COV2.S COVID-19 vaccine or a placebo.

This chain links TRBV4-2 with TRBJ2-7, with D uncertain. Deletions cut 0 bases from V and 2 bases from J, with 14 bases between. The CDR3 has 16 amino acids. CDR1 is LGHNA and CDR2 is YNFKEQ in the germline V gene. CDR3 nucleotides: TGTGCCAGCAGCCAAGATTTAGTCCAGCCCGCCTACGAGCAGTACTTC. Encoded protein: CASSQDLVQPAYEQYF.

This clone was observed a few times. V is TRBV18 and J is TRBJ2-5; D call uncertain. Trimming took 2 bases from V and 7 from J, leaving 11 bases between them. The length of the CDR3 is 13 residues. CDR1 and CDR2 (germline): KGHSH, LQKENI. CDR3 sequence: CASSPVADGTQYF. The CDR3 nucleotides read TGTGCCAGCTCACCAGTCGCTGATGGGACCCAGTACTTC. The whole variable domain, filled in from reference TRBV18 and TRBJ2-5, reads NAGVMQNPRHLVRRRGQEARLRCSPMKGHSHVYWYRQLPEEGLKFMVYLQKENIIDESGMPKERFSAEFPKEGPSILRIQQVVRGDSAAYFCASSPVADGTQYFGPGTRLLVL.

V usage is TRBV11-3 and J usage is TRBJ2-6; D is perhaps TRBD1 (5 bases). This CDR3 has 15 residues. Germline values: CDR1 SGHNT, CDR2 YENEEA. Trimming removed 2 bases from V and 2 bases from J, with 7 bases in between. In DNA form, the CDR3 reads TGTGCCAGCAGCTTAAGGACACCTGGGGCCAACGTCCTGACTTTC. It encodes CASSLRTPGANVLTF.

This chain uses TRBV29-1 with TRBJ2-5; D is possibly TRBD1 (6 bases). This CDR3 region has 15 residues. Germline CDR1 is SQVTM and CDR2 is ANQGSEA. V was shortened by 1 base and J by 5 bases, with 17 bases between the two germline ends. The CDR3 nucleotides are TGCAGCGTTGAAGCCTTACAGGGACCTCACGAGACCCAGTACTTC. Translated: CSVEALQGPHETQYF.

The gene calls are TRBV4-2 and TRBJ1-2; D possibly corresponds to TRBD1 (6 bases). V lost 4 bases and J 7 bases, leaving 13 bases between the germline ends. From germline, CDR1 is LGHNA and CDR2 YNFKEQ. The CDR3 totals 13 residues. The CDR3 DNA reads as TGTGCCAGCAGCCCGAGAGGGGGAGGTGGCTACACCTTC. Protein product: CASSPRGGGGYTF.

The V call is TRBV21-1, the J call TRBJ1-5; the table's D call, TRBD1, was not checked against the DNA. TRBV21-1 is given as a pseudogene. CDR3 length: 22 residues. DNA for the CDR3: TGTGCCAGCAGCGAGATATCGCCCGGGACAGCCTTAACCGGGGTAGGCAATCAGCCCCAGCATTTT. This sequence encodes CASSEISPGTALTGVGNQPQHF.

This chain joins TRBV6-5 and TRBJ1-5; D not certain. Trimming took 6 bases from V and 5 from J, leaving 14 bases between them. The germline V gene encodes CDR1 MNHEY and CDR2 SVGAGI. The length of the CDR3 is 14 residues. The CDR3 bases are TGTGCCAGCAGGACAAGGCCGTACGATCAGCCCCAGCATTTT. Translated, it gives CASRTRPYDQPQHF.

The CDR3 sequence is CASSLVGGQGMAYGYTF. The CDR3, as DNA: TGTGCCAGCAGCTTAGTGGGGGGACAGGGAATGGCCTATGGCTACACCTTC. The rearrangement uses TRBV7-2 and TRBJ1-2, with 9 bases identical to TRBD1. The germline V gene encodes CDR1 SGHTA and CDR2 FQGNSA. The CDR3 is 17 amino acids. The V and J ends lost 1 base and 4 bases, in that order; junction bases with no gene match: 10.

The rearrangement joins TRBV7-8 to TRBJ1-3; D is possibly TRBD1 (5 bases). The CDR3 sequence is 17 residues long. V gave up 2 bases and J gave up 4 bases, with 18 bases separating them. Germline V CDR1 and CDR2: SGHVS, FQNEAQ. CDR3 residues: CASSLSWPGAGGNTIYF. The CDR3 DNA follows: TGTGCCAGCAGCTTAAGTTGGCCTGGGGCGGGGGGAAACACCATATATTTT.

This sequence joins TRBV5-1 and TRBJ1-2; TRBD1 aligns across 7 bases. This CDR3 is built from 13 residues. Per the germline V gene, CDR1 is SGHRS and CDR2 is YFSETQ. The V gene end was trimmed by 0 bases and the J gene end by 8 bases; junction bases not matched to a gene: 4. The CDR3 coding sequence is TGCGCCAGCAGCTTGGTGGGACAGTTAGGCTACACCTTC. This gives the protein CASSLVGQLGYTF.

In its sample, this clone was seen once. V is TRBV9 and J is TRBJ2-2, with D perhaps matching TRBD1 (6 bases). Trimming left V 4 bases short and J 0 bases short, with 10 bases between. Germline CDR1 SGDLS, CDR2 YYNGEE. The CDR3 spans 15 residues. CDR3 nucleotide sequence: TGTGCCAGCAGCTGGGGGCAGCCGAACACCGGGGAGCTGTTTTTT. It specifies CASSWGQPNTGELFF. Looking up the rest from reference TRBV9 and TRBJ2-2 gives the full variable domain: DSGVTQTPKHLITATGQRVTLRCSPRSGDLSVYWYQQSLDQGLQFLIQYYNGEERAKGNILERFSAQQFPDLHSELNLSSLELGDSALYFCASSWGQPNTGELFFGEGSRLTVL.

This chain joins TRBV11-3 and TRBJ2-2; D unclear. CDR3 length: 13 amino acids. V was cut by 3 bases and J by 7 bases, with 9 bases left in between. Germline assignment: CDR1 SGHNT and CDR2 YENEEA. CDR3 nucleotide sequence: TGTGCCAGCAGCTTTGTTACGGGCGGGGAGCTGTTTTTT. Encoded protein: CASSFVTGGELFF. The full variable domain, rest sourced from reference TRBV11-3 and TRBJ2-2, is EAGVVQSPRYKIIEKKQPVAFWCNPISGHNTLYWYLQNLGQGPELLIRYENEEAVDDSQLPKDRFSAERLKGVDSTLKIQPAELGDSAVYLCASSFVTGGELFFGEGSRLTVL.

This clone was picked up a small number of times. This rearrangement joins TRBV7-3 to TRBJ1-1, with D tentatively TRBD1 (6 bases). V dropped 5 bases and J dropped 5 bases, with 15 bases sitting between them. Germline assignment: CDR1 SGHTA and CDR2 FQGTGA. The CDR3 runs to 14 residues. This CDR3 is CASSPQGGGTEAFF. CDR3 nucleotide sequence: TGTGCCAGCAGCCCTCAGGGAGGGGGAACTGAAGCTTTCTTT.

This clone has just one count. The J gene is TRBJ2-3, the V gene TRBV28, with 8 nucleotides matching TRBD2. The J segment lost 0 bases and the V segment lost 7 bases, leaving 12 bases of the junction unmatched. The CDR3 consists of 17 residues. Germline loops: CDR1 MDHEN, CDR2 SYDVKM. The DNA for the CDR3 is TGTGCCAGCAATGGCGGGGGGCCGGCACAGAGCACAGATACGCAGTATTTT. This sequence encodes CASNGGGPAQSTDTQYF.

Details on this clone: Here the CDR3 omits its conserved ending phenylalanine or tryptophan, so a read error is the likely source. No DNA is shown, since the ends of the CDR3 on it are uncertain; the CDR3 is the one TCRdb lists. CDR3 protein: CASSPQVEGTPWL. This sequence joins TRBV6-5 and TRBJ1-6. The CDR3 numbers 13 amino acids, ends counted. Germline V gives CDR1 MNHEY, CDR2 SVGAGI.

The rearrangement links TRBV19 to TRBJ1-1; 7 nucleotides align to TRBD1. This CDR3 has 11 amino acids. V was pared by 8 bases and J by 12 bases, with 9 bases of the junction left unmatched. Germline lookup yields CDR1 LNHDA and CDR2 SQIVND (reference sequence). The CDR3 is CASGGGGPTFF. CDR3 bases: TGTGCCAGTGGAGGGGGCGGTCCAACTTTCTTT.

The V gene is TRBV5-1, the J gene TRBJ2-7, with 8 bases fitting TRBD1. The germline gives CDR1 SGHRS, CDR2 YFSETQ. Trimming cost V 4 bases and J 4 bases; bases outside gene matches: 10. The CDR3 is 15 amino acids. The CDR3 DNA sequence: TGCGCCAGCAGCCCCCTTACAGGGGGAGTGTACGAGCAGTACTTC. Protein: CASSPLTGGVYEQYF. The complete variable domain, with remaining parts taken from reference TRBV5-1 and TRBJ2-7, reads KAGVTQTPRYLIKTRGQQVTLSCSPISGHRSVSWYQQTPGQGLQFLFEYFSETQRNKGNFPGRFSGRQFSNSRSEMNVSTLELGDSALYLCASSPLTGGVYEQYFGPGTRLTVT.

The chain has TRBV28 and TRBJ1-3; D call uncertain. This CDR3 has 14 amino acids. Deletions cut 4 bases from V and 1 base from J, with 8 bases between. Per germline, CDR1 MDHEN and CDR2 SYDVKM. DNA of the CDR3: TGTGCCAGCAGTTGGGGAAGATCTGGAAACACCATATATTTT. This translates into CASSWGRSGNTIYF.

This clone was recorded once. The chain combines TRBV7-3 with TRBJ2-5; TRBD2 agrees at 10 bases. CDR3 length: 16 residues. CDR1 SGHTA and CDR2 FQGTGA come from the germline V gene. The V gene end was trimmed by 5 bases and the J gene end by 5 bases; junction bases not matched to a gene: 11. The CDR3 DNA is TGTGCCAGCAGCACCACCGTAGCGGGGGGAGATGAGACCCAGTACTTC. Amino acids: CASSTTVAGGDETQYF.

The chain couples TRBV5-4 to TRBJ1-1; 7 nucleotides match TRBD1. After removal of 4 bases from V and 0 bases from J, the junction contained 6 bases not matched to a gene. The CDR3 totals 15 residues. Germline V lookup: CDR1 SGHNT, CDR2 YYREEE (reference sequence). For the CDR3, the DNA is TGTGCCAGCAGCCAAATGACAGGGATGAACACTGAAGCTTTCTTT. Translation: CASSQMTGMNTEAFF.

The rearrangement links TRBV5-1 to TRBJ1-6; tentatively, D is TRBD1 (5 bases). This CDR3 has 13 amino acids. Germline V gene data show CDR1 as SGHRS and CDR2 as YFSETQ. Trimming took 4 bases from V and 7 from J, leaving 9 bases between them. The CDR3 protein is CASSGDGNSPLHF. CDR3 nucleotides: TGCGCCAGCAGCGGGGACGGAAATTCACCCCTCCACTTT.

This clone appeared once. The chain carries TRBV19 and TRBJ2-7; 8 bases fit TRBD2. The CDR3 consists of 13 residues. J was trimmed by 3 bases and V by 5 bases; bases with no gene match: 3. The germline V gene has CDR1 LNHDA and CDR2 SQIVND (reference sequence). The CDR3: CASSAGGGYEQYF. Here the CDR3 DNA reads TGTGCCAGTAGTGCGGGGGGCGGCTACGAGCAGTACTTC.

The chain is built from TRBV10-3 and TRBJ2-2; TRBD1 agrees at 9 bases. Germline CDR1 and CDR2: ENHRY and SYGVKD. The CDR3 runs to 15 residues. Trimming removed 6 bases from V and 7 bases from J; junction bases left unmatched: 9. The CDR3 protein is CAIRTGTGQIGELFF. CDR3 bases: TGTGCCATCAGAACCGGGACAGGGCAGATCGGGGAGCTGTTTTTT.

J is TRBJ2-2 and V is TRBV7-3; D assignment may be TRBD1 or TRBD2 (5 bases each). The CDR3 runs 15 residues. V was pared by 4 bases and J by 5 bases, with 14 bases between. Germline values: CDR1 SGHTA, CDR2 FQGTGA. The CDR3 sequence is CASSSGTTGTGELFF. DNA for the CDR3: TGTGCCAGCAGCTCCGGGACGACCGGAACCGGGGAGCTGTTTTTT.

The chain recombines TRBV1 with TRBJ1-3. TRBV1 is a listed pseudogene. CDR3 length equals 17 residues. CDR3 coding DNA: TGCACCAGCAGCCAAGATCGACGGACTTCGAAAGGAAACACCATATATTTT. Translation: CTSSQDRRTSKGNTIYF.

The genes are TRBV28 and TRBJ2-7, with no clear D. Germline CDR1 and CDR2: MDHEN and SYDVKM. This CDR3 is built from 14 residues. V lost 6 bases and J lost 3, with 15 bases in between. The CDR3 protein is CASSYTMTGYEQYF. The DNA for the CDR3 is TGTGCCAGCAGCTATACGATGACGGGCTACGAGCAGTACTTC.

This clone has more than one count but fewer than ten. J is TRBJ1-5 and V is TRBV2; 7 bases are shared with TRBD1. This CDR3 has 18 residues. Trimming cost V 3 bases and J 1 base; bases outside gene matches: 12. Germline V CDR1 and CDR2: SNHLY, FYNNEI. The CDR3 loop reads CASSEGGRGIRSNQPQHF. CDR3 bases: TGTGCCAGCAGTGAGGGTGGCAGGGGGATTCGGAGCAATCAGCCCCAGCATTTT.

V usage is TRBV6-5 and J usage is TRBJ2-7; the match to TRBD2 covers 8 bases. CDR1 MNHEY and CDR2 SVGAGI come from the germline V gene. The CDR3 contains 13 residues. Trimming took 6 bases from V and 3 from J; bases not matched to a gene: 4. The CDR3 protein is CASRLRGGYEQYF. CDR3 in DNA: TGTGCCAGCAGACTACGGGGGGGCTACGAGCAGTACTTC.

The rearrangement joins TRBV7-4 to TRBJ2-7; 9 bases agree with TRBD1. The length of the CDR3 is 17 residues. CDR1 and CDR2 (germline): SGHVT, SQSDAQ. The V segment lost 1 base and the J segment 3 bases; nucleotides outside the gene matches: 10. The CDR3 sequence is CASSLGCRDRVNYEQYF. The DNA for the CDR3 is TGTGCCAGCAGCTTAGGGTGTCGGGACAGGGTTAACTACGAGCAGTACTTC.

This chain joins TRBV7-3 and TRBJ2-3; TRBD2 matches 7 bases. Germline assignment: CDR1 SGHTA and CDR2 FQGTGA. V dropped 5 bases and J dropped 1; count of bases not matched to a gene: 9. The CDR3 has 16 amino acids. The CDR3 is CASSPGGNRGTDTQYF. The CDR3 nucleotides read TGTGCCAGCAGCCCCGGGGGGAACCGCGGCACAGATACGCAGTATTTT.

The chain uses TRBV7-9 and TRBJ2-1; 10 nucleotides match TRBD2. The CDR3 loop spans 14 amino acids. CDR1 SEHNR and CDR2 FQNEAQ come from the germline V gene (reference sequence). The trim removed 5 bases at V and 8 bases at J, leaving 6 bases unmatched. CDR3 DNA sequence: TGTGCCAGCAGCAGCGGGGGGGCAGTCGATGAGCAGTTCTTC. Translated: CASSSGGAVDEQFF.